These 28 T cell receptor beta chains were sequenced from one sample in a study of CD8 T cells in ankylosing spondylitis. Whole-study findings and limits: A motif of fewer than ten highly homologous TCR beta variants was seen as apparently characteristic of ankylosing spondylitis blood.

What these receptors recognize is not known. TCRdb called the 5' RACE reads again in MiXCR, with one record for every CDR3 protein. The sample yields some 450,000 distinct CDR3 sequences, 17% seen once. Sample: blood, either unsorted or a sorted T cell fraction (not recorded which). Every receptor here comes from a male donor with ankylosing spondylitis.

This clonotype showed up many times. CDR3 sequence reads: CASSLGTSGTYNEQFF. CDR3 DNA: TGTGCCAGCAGCTTAGGGACTAGCGGGACCTACAATGAGCAGTTCTTC. V is TRBV7-9 and J is TRBJ2-1; 12 bases map to TRBD2. The CDR3 length is 16 residues. Looked up from germline, CDR1 is SEHNR and CDR2 is FQNEAQ (reference sequence). V lost 1 base and J lost 2; bases outside the gene matches: 0.

The V call is TRBV7-9, the J call TRBJ2-1; D unresolved. V lost 1 base and J lost 1, with 11 bases in between. Germline CDR1 is SEHNR and CDR2 is FQNEAQ (reference sequence). CDR3 length: 16 residues. The CDR3 spells CASSLVVGFSYNEQFF. CDR3 in DNA: TGTGCCAGCAGCTTAGTCGTAGGTTTTTCCTACAATGAGCAGTTCTTC.

The chain links TRBV3-1 to TRBJ2-7, with 7 bases that match TRBD1. Germline values: CDR1 LGHDT, CDR2 YNNKEL (reference sequence). This CDR3 has 15 amino acids. V shed 2 bases, J shed 4 bases, and the junction held 8 bases outside the gene matches. CDR3 region: CASSQSTGQIYEQYF. As DNA, the CDR3 is TGTGCCAGCAGCCAATCCACGGGACAGATATACGAGCAGTACTTC.

In its sample, this clonotype was seen many times. The chain carries TRBV30 and TRBJ1-5, with D perhaps matching TRBD1 (6 bases). Deletions cut 4 bases from V and 2 bases from J, with 18 bases between. Germline V gene data show CDR1 as GTSNPN and CDR2 as SVGIG (reference sequence). This CDR3 region has 16 residues. CDR3: CAWTNTQGLGNQPQHF. The CDR3 DNA sequence: TGTGCCTGGACTAACACCCAGGGGTTGGGCAATCAGCCCCAGCATTTT.

This clonotype was seen a few times. This sequence joins TRBV4-1 and TRBJ1-1; a weak D match, TRBD1 (5 bases). Trimming took 3 bases from V and 4 from J, leaving 18 bases between them. There are 16 residues in the CDR3. Germline V gene data show CDR1 as MGHRA and CDR2 as YSYEKL. CDR3 nucleotides: TGCGCCAGCAGCCAGAGGCCGGGACCTAAAAGCACTGAAGCTTTCTTT. Its protein product is CASSQRPGPKSTEAFF.

The J gene is TRBJ2-7, the V gene TRBV7-2; the match to TRBD2 covers 8 bases. Germline CDR1 and CDR2: SGHTA and FQGNSA. The length of the CDR3 is 16 residues. With V trimmed by 3 bases and J by 2 bases, 9 bases remained unmatched. The chain's CDR3 is CASSLWSSGGPYEQYF. In DNA, the CDR3 is TGTGCCAGCAGCTTGTGGAGCAGCGGGGGCCCCTACGAGCAGTACTTC.

This clonotype has ten or more counts. The CDR3: CSVEGGTTNEKLFF. CDR3 DNA sequence: TGCAGCGTTGAGGGGGGAACAACTAATGAAAAACTGTTTTTT. The chain couples TRBV29-1 to TRBJ1-4; D is possibly TRBD1 (5 bases). The CDR3 extends over 14 amino acids. CDR1 is SQVTM, CDR2 ANQGSEA, per germline. Trimming removed 3 bases at V and 0 bases at J, with 8 bases between.

This clonotype has only a few counts. The rearrangement joins TRBV25-1 to TRBJ1-1; D ambiguous. V was shortened by 2 bases and J by 2 bases, with 9 bases between the two germline ends. CDR3 length: 14 residues. CDR1 and CDR2 from the germline V gene are MGHDK and SYGVNS. DNA of the CDR3: TGTGCCAGCAGTGAAAGACATACTAACACTGAAGCTTTCTTT. This encodes CASSERHTNTEAFF.

This clonotype has just a few counts. The chain carries TRBV28 and TRBJ2-1, with TRBD1 matching 8 bases. Per the germline V gene, CDR1 is MDHEN and CDR2 is SYDVKM. V lost 6 bases and J lost 6; bases outside the gene matches: 10. The CDR3 covers 15 residues. CDR3 DNA sequence: TGTGCCAGCAGACTCCGACAGGGGTACCCCAATGAGCAGTTCTTC. It translates to CASRLRQGYPNEQFF.

This clonotype was seen repeatedly, ten times or more. The chain joins TRBV18 to TRBJ1-2; 12 nucleotides line up with TRBD1. CDR1 KGHSH and CDR2 LQKENI come from the germline V gene. With V trimmed by 1 base and J by 2 bases, 5 bases remained unmatched. The CDR3 has 17 amino acids. CDR3 in DNA: TGTGCCAGCTCACCACAGGGACAGGGGGCAGGCAACTATGGCTACACCTTC. It codes for CASSPQGQGAGNYGYTF.

This clonotype was recorded a few times. The rearrangement uses TRBV15 and TRBJ2-3; TRBD2 matches 7 bases. Trimming at V came to 5 bases and at J to 6 bases, leaving 14 bases not matched to a gene. Germline V CDR1 and CDR2: LNHNV, YYDKDF (reference sequence). This CDR3 region has 16 residues. CDR3 loop: CATSAPEEPGRDTQYF. The CDR3 nucleotides are TGTGCCACCAGCGCCCCGGAGGAGCCCGGGAGGGATACGCAGTATTTT.

Many counts were recorded for this clonotype. The chain links TRBV20-1 to TRBJ2-1, with a possible D match to TRBD2 (6 bases). Trimming took off 8 bases at V and 3 bases at J, with 17 bases between the two ends. This CDR3 region has 14 residues. Germline V gives CDR1 DFQATT, CDR2 SNEGSKA (reference sequence). CDR3 sequence reads: CSPLVGGDYNEQFF. The CDR3 nucleotides are TGCAGTCCTCTCGTCGGCGGGGACTACAATGAGCAGTTCTTC.

The rearrangement joins TRBV5-1 to TRBJ1-2; D remains ambiguous. Trimming cost V 1 base and J 2 bases, with 6 bases left between them. Germline CDR1 SGHRS, CDR2 YFSETQ. The CDR3 length is 13 residues. CDR3 sequence (DNA): TGCGCCAGCAGCTTGATGGAGAACTATGGCTACACCTTC. It yields the protein CASSLMENYGYTF.

V and J are TRBV2 and TRBJ1-5; the match to TRBD1 covers 7 bases. This CDR3 is built from 15 residues. Trimming at V came to 10 bases and at J to 4 bases, leaving 13 bases not matched to a gene. CDR1 and CDR2 from the germline V gene are SNHLY and FYNNEI. The CDR3 nucleotides are TGTGCCACCCGAGGAGGGCAGGGGGAAAATCAGCCCCAGCATTTT. Translating gives CATRGGQGENQPQHF. The variable domain in full, completed from reference TRBV2 and TRBJ1-5, reads EPEVTQTPSHQVTQMGQEVILRCVPISNHLYFYWYRQILGQKVEFLVSFYNNEISEKSEIFDDQFSVERPDGSNFTLKIRSTKLEDSAMYFCATRGGQGENQPQHFGDGTRLSIL.

Here the CDR3 DNA reads TGCGCCAGCGGCGGAATAGCCAGGGCCGGGGAGCTGTTTTTT. Encoded protein: CASGGIARAGELFF. This chain joins TRBV5-1 and TRBJ2-2; D is perhaps TRBD1 (5 bases). The CDR3 extends over 14 amino acids. Trimming pared 7 bases from V and 6 bases from J, leaving 16 bases between. Germline V gene data show CDR1 as SGHRS and CDR2 as YFSETQ.

This sequence joins TRBV7-6 and TRBJ1-2, with a tentative D call TRBD1 (6 bases). V shed 2 bases and J shed 7 bases, with 14 bases lying between them. Per germline, CDR1 SGHVS and CDR2 FNYEAQ. This CDR3 has 14 residues. The CDR3 DNA is TGTGCCAGCAGCTTAAATGAGCGGGGGGCTGGCTACACCTTC. Amino acids: CASSLNERGAGYTF.

The V gene is TRBV11-3, the J gene TRBJ1-2; perhaps TRBD1 as D (5 bases). Germline V gives CDR1 SGHNT, CDR2 YENEEA. The CDR3 is made up of 15 amino acids. The V end lost 5 bases, the J end lost 3 bases, and 16 bases lay between the germline ends. CDR3 sequence (DNA): TGTGCCAGCAGCCCCCTGGGGACGGCCGACTATGGCTACACCTTC. Translated: CASSPLGTADYGYTF.

This chain joins TRBV9 and TRBJ1-1, with no clear D. Looked up from germline, CDR1 is SGDLS and CDR2 is YYNGEE. The CDR3 is 14 residues long. V dropped 0 bases and J dropped 4 bases, with 10 bases sitting between them. Written as DNA, the CDR3 is TGTGCCAGCAGCGTAGATGAGGGCTCCACTGAAGCTTTCTTT. Translating gives CASSVDEGSTEAFF.

This chain uses TRBV20-1 with TRBJ1-6; D possibly corresponds to TRBD1 (5 bases). The V end lost 4 bases, the J end lost 7 bases, and 11 bases lay between the germline ends. This CDR3 contains 13 residues. Germline-derived CDR1 and CDR2 are DFQATT and SNEGSKA (reference sequence). CDR3 coding DNA: TGCAGTGCTACAGGGAGGGTAAATTCACCCCTCCACTTT. The encoded protein is CSATGRVNSPLHF.

This clonotype has a handful of counts. J is TRBJ1-4 and V is TRBV6-1; unclear D gene. The CDR3 is 14 residues long. Looked up from germline, CDR1 is MNHNS and CDR2 is SASEGT. Trimming pared 5 bases from V and 7 bases from J, leaving 14 bases between. Here the CDR3 DNA reads TGTGCCAGCAGTCCCGGTCCCAGATCTGAAAAACTGTTTTTT. Amino acids: CASSPGPRSEKLFF.

The chain employs TRBV12-3 or TRBV12-4 and TRBJ1-1; D gene ambiguous. V was cut by 4 bases and J by 11 bases, with 20 bases left in between. The CDR3 loop spans 14 amino acids. CDR3 amino acids: CASSSDPPVAPAFF. Written as DNA, the CDR3 is TGTGCCAGCAGTTCGGACCCCCCAGTGGCCCCCGCTTTCTTT.

This clonotype was counted a few times. The chain links TRBV5-1 to TRBJ1-6; possible D gene TRBD1, 5 bases. Trimming took 3 bases from V and 8 from J, leaving 9 bases between them. The CDR3 has 13 residues. CDR1 SGHRS and CDR2 YFSETQ come from the germline V gene. This CDR3 is CASSWSGDSPLHF. In DNA form, the CDR3 reads TGCGCCAGCAGCTGGTCGGGGGATTCACCCCTCCACTTT. The full variable domain, with the rest looked up from reference TRBV5-1 and TRBJ1-6, is KAGVTQTPRYLIKTRGQQVTLSCSPISGHRSVSWYQQTPGQGLQFLFEYFSETQRNKGNFPGRFSGRQFSNSRSEMNVSTLELGDSALYLCASSWSGDSPLHFGNGTRLTVT.

This clonotype was counted between two and nine times. V is TRBV5-1 and J is TRBJ2-7, with D perhaps assigned TRBD1 or TRBD2 (5 bases each). The CDR3 has 15 amino acids. Germline V gene lookup returns CDR1 SGHRS and CDR2 YFSETQ. Trimming removed 4 bases from V and 2 bases from J, with 16 bases in between. Here the CDR3 reads CASSTTGAGAYEQYF. The CDR3 region has the DNA TGCGCCAGCAGCACAACCGGGGCCGGAGCCTACGAGCAGTACTTC.

This clonotype was seen ten or more times. The rearrangement joins TRBV29-1 to TRBJ2-1; perhaps TRBD2 as D (6 bases). Per the germline V gene, CDR1 is SQVTM and CDR2 is ANQGSEA. The CDR3 has 12 amino acids. V gave up 4 bases and J gave up 7 bases, with 11 bases separating them. The CDR3 loop is CSVVEGWNEQFF. CDR3 DNA sequence: TGCAGCGTTGTGGAGGGTTGGAATGAGCAGTTCTTC.

This chain joins TRBV6-5 and TRBJ1-2, with D perhaps matching TRBD1 (6 bases). The V and J ends lost 5 bases and 7 bases respectively, with 11 bases between them. The germline V gene has CDR1 MNHEY and CDR2 SVGAGI. The CDR3 is 12 residues long. The CDR3, as DNA: TGTGCCAGCAGTACAGGGATCTCTGGCTACACCTTC. The encoded protein is CASSTGISGYTF.

This clonotype was seen only a few times. At one end the junction does not follow the germline gene, possibly because of a read error. The chain has TRBV20-1 and TRBJ2-1, with 12 bases fitting TRBD2. The CDR3 is 15 amino acids. Germline CDR1 is DFQATT and CDR2 is SNEGSKA (reference sequence). The CDR3 reads CSARDSVFASGRASF. DNA for the CDR3: TGCAGTGCTAGAGATTCAGTTTTTGCTAGCGGGAGGGCTTCCTTC.

The rearrangement joins TRBV20-1 to TRBJ1-2, with D maybe TRBD1 (5 bases). The germline CDR1 and CDR2 sequences are DFQATT and SNEGSKA (reference sequence). V lost 3 bases, J lost 5 bases, and 13 bases lay in between. The CDR3 has 13 amino acids. CDR3 sequence: CSASRDASYGYTF. The DNA of the CDR3 is TGCAGTGCTAGCCGGGACGCAAGTTATGGCTACACCTTC.

The rearrangement uses TRBV7-8 and TRBJ2-5; 8 positions agree with TRBD1. CDR1 and CDR2 from the germline V gene are SGHVS and FQNEAQ. V was clipped by 0 bases and J by 2 bases; unmatched bases: 8. The CDR3 is made up of 17 amino acids. Written as DNA, the CDR3 is TGTGCCAGCAGCTTAGCGCTCCGGACAGGGCGACAAGAGACCCAGTACTTC. It encodes CASSLALRTGRQETQYF. The entire variable domain, with the rest obtained from reference TRBV7-8 and TRBJ2-5, is as follows: GAGVSQSPRYKVAKRGQDVALRCDPISGHVSLFWYQQALGQGPEFLTYFQNEAQLDKSGLPSDRFFAERPEGSVSTLKIQRTQQEDSAVYLCASSLALRTGRQETQYFGPGTRLLVL.